These 26 T cell receptor beta chains share one sample of origin, sequenced in a study of regulatory and conventional T cells in RAG deficiency. The sorted regulatory T cells were CD4+, CD25-high and CD127-low, with genomic DNA sequenced. Sequenced by immunoSEQ multiplex PCR; TCRdb stores in-frame clones only, minus some. The repertoire holds some 19,000 clones, with about 91% as singletons. The sample was also reused in another study, on regulatory T cells. According to that study: Amplification used 52 TRBV primers and 13 TRBJ primers.

The sequencing sample was made of Tregs sorted from blood. These receptors originate from a human donor in good health.

This sequence joins TRBV7-3 and TRBJ2-1; 12 nucleotides agree with TRBD1. V lost 5 bases, J lost 10 bases, and 9 bases stayed unmatched. The germline CDR1 and CDR2 sequences are SGHTA and FQGTGA. The CDR3 length is 15 residues. The CDR3 coding sequence is TGTGCCAGCAGCCCAGGGACAGGGGGCCCGAGGGAGCAGTTCTTC. It translates to CASSPGTGGPREQFF.

V is TRBV30 and J is TRBJ2-5, with 14 bases aligning to TRBD2. This CDR3 has 13 amino acids. After removal of 5 bases from V and 8 bases from J, the junction contained 4 bases not matched to a gene. From germline, CDR1 is GTSNPN and CDR2 SVGIG (reference sequence). CDR3 nucleotides: TGTGCCTGGGGACTAGCGGGGGGTGTCACCCAGTACTTC. It codes for CAWGLAGGVTQYF.

The genes are TRBV21-1 and TRBJ2-7; TRBD1 is taken as the D call from the table, unchecked against the DNA. TRBV21-1 is an annotated pseudogene. The CDR3 is made up of 17 amino acids. CDR3 DNA sequence: TGTGCCAGCAGAGCGGACACTGGGACAGGGGGGTCCTACGAGCAGTACTTC. Amino acids: CASRADTGTGGSYEQYF.

The chain uses TRBV2 and TRBJ1-6, with 7 bases aligning to TRBD1. Per germline, CDR1 SNHLY and CDR2 FYNNEI. Trimming removed 10 bases from V and 3 bases from J; junction bases left unmatched: 9. The CDR3 spans 15 residues. CDR3: CATLTGTVYNSPLHF. For the CDR3, the DNA is TGTGCCACCTTAACCGGGACAGTCTATAATTCACCCCTCCACTTT.

This clone came up a few times. V is TRBV18 and J is TRBJ2-5; D is perhaps TRBD2 (5 bases). This CDR3 comprises 14 residues. Trimming stripped 6 bases from V and 4 bases from J, with 15 bases between. CDR1 and CDR2 (germline): KGHSH, LQKENI. The CDR3, as DNA: TGTGCCAGCTCCCCCGCTGCCCGGGGAGAGACCCAGTACTTC. It translates to CASSPAARGETQYF. Complete variable domain (other parts from reference TRBV18 and TRBJ2-5): NAGVMQNPRHLVRRRGQEARLRCSPMKGHSHVYWYRQLPEEGLKFMVYLQKENIIDESGMPKERFSAEFPKEGPSILRIQQVVRGDSAAYFCASSPAARGETQYFGPGTRLLVL.

The V call is TRBV30, the J call TRBJ1-3, with 7 nucleotides matching TRBD1. Per the germline V gene, CDR1 is GTSNPN and CDR2 is SVGIG (reference sequence). The trim removed 1 base at V and 4 bases at J, leaving 7 bases unmatched. The CDR3 consists of 15 residues. The CDR3 region is CAWSEKGAGGNTIYF. The CDR3 DNA is TGTGCCTGGAGTGAGAAGGGGGCAGGGGGAAACACCATATATTTT.

The chain is built from TRBV6-5 and TRBJ1-5; TRBD1 matches at 7 bases. The CDR3 is 15 amino acids. With 6 bases clipped from V and 3 bases from J, the junction kept 8 bases outside the gene matches. CDR1 and CDR2 (germline): MNHEY, SVGAGI. CDR3 amino acids: CASRKTGPLNQPQHF. The CDR3 DNA reads as TGTGCCAGCAGAAAGACAGGGCCCCTCAATCAGCCCCAGCATTTT.

The J gene is TRBJ2-2, the V gene TRBV5-1; D is uncertain. This CDR3 contains 15 residues. Deletions cut 1 base from V and 5 bases from J, with 12 bases between. The germline gives CDR1 SGHRS, CDR2 YFSETQ. The CDR3 region has the DNA TGCGCCAGCAGCTTGTACCGTCAGAGGACCGGGGAGCTGTTTTTT. Encoded protein: CASSLYRQRTGELFF.

CDR3 protein: CASSQSSGQGVEKLFF. Written as DNA, the CDR3 is TGTGCCAGCTCGCAATCATCGGGACAGGGGGTTGAAAAACTGTTTTTT. The chain recombines TRBV18 with TRBJ1-4; the match to TRBD1 covers 11 bases. CDR1 is KGHSH, CDR2 LQKENI, per germline. CDR3 length: 16 amino acids. After removal of 6 bases from V and 7 bases from J, the junction contained 10 bases not matched to a gene.

The chain carries TRBV7-3 and TRBJ2-3; TRBD2 matches 9 bases. The CDR3 sequence is 16 residues long. Germline assignment: CDR1 SGHTA and CDR2 FQGTGA. Unmatched junction bases numbered 4, after V lost 2 bases and J lost 1 base. The chain's CDR3 is CASSLASGVGTDTQYF. Here the CDR3 DNA reads TGTGCCAGCAGCTTAGCTAGCGGGGTTGGCACAGATACGCAGTATTTT.

The chain combines TRBV27 with TRBJ2-6; D is unresolved. The CDR3 sequence is 13 residues long. V was pared by 5 bases and J by 0 bases, with 2 bases between. Germline-derived CDR1 and CDR2 are MNHEY and SMNVEV (reference sequence). The CDR3 here is CASSRSGANVLTF. CDR3 DNA: TGTGCCAGCAGTCGCTCTGGGGCCAACGTCCTGACTTTC.

The rearrangement joins TRBV9 to TRBJ2-7; D is possibly TRBD2 (6 bases). Germline V gene data show CDR1 as SGDLS and CDR2 as YYNGEE. V dropped 3 bases and J dropped 5 bases, with 21 bases sitting between them. This CDR3 has 16 amino acids. As DNA, the CDR3 is TGTGCCAGCAGCGCGGGAGTCTGGGGAGGAAGGGACGAGCAGTACTTC. This encodes CASSAGVWGGRDEQYF.

In regard to this clone: Germline and junction disagree at one end, which may indicate a read error. The rearrangement uses TRBV4-1 and TRBJ2-5; TRBD2 matches 11 bases. The CDR3 length is 16 residues. CDR1 is MGHRA and CDR2 is YSYEKL in the germline V gene. CDR3 nucleotide sequence: TGTGCCAGCAGCCACGGGACTAGCGGTCGCCAAGAGACCCAGTACTTC. This sequence encodes CASSHGTSGRQETQYF.

This chain connects TRBV15 to TRBJ1-2; a possible D gene is TRBD1 (5 bases). The CDR3 has 18 amino acids. V lost 4 bases, J lost 4 bases, and 25 bases lay in between. Germline values: CDR1 LNHNV, CDR2 YYDKDF (reference sequence). The CDR3 DNA reads TGTGCCACCAGCAAACCGTGGGGTCTGCAGGGTGGTCTCTATGGCTACACCTTC. Protein: CATSKPWGLQGGLYGYTF. Looking up the rest from reference TRBV15 and TRBJ1-2 gives the full variable domain: DAMVIQNPRYQVTQFGKPVTLSCSQTLNHNVMYWYQQKSSQAPKLLFHYYDKDFNNEADTPDNFQSRRPNTSFCFLDIRSPGLGDTAMYLCATSKPWGLQGGLYGYTFGSGTRLTVV.

The chain is built from TRBV5-1 and TRBJ1-1, with no clear D. V gave up 5 bases and J gave up 1 base, with 3 bases separating them. The CDR3 is made up of 11 amino acids. CDR1 and CDR2 (germline): SGHRS, YFSETQ. This CDR3 reads CASRGNTEAFF. The CDR3 nucleotides are TGCGCCAGCAGGGGGAACACTGAAGCTTTCTTT. The entire variable domain, with the rest obtained from reference TRBV5-1 and TRBJ1-1, is as follows: KAGVTQTPRYLIKTRGQQVTLSCSPISGHRSVSWYQQTPGQGLQFLFEYFSETQRNKGNFPGRFSGRQFSNSRSEMNVSTLELGDSALYLCASRGNTEAFFGQGTRLTVV.

J is TRBJ1-2 and V is TRBV2, with D possibly being TRBD1 (5 bases). The V and J ends lost 7 bases and 3 bases respectively, with 18 bases between them. CDR1 SNHLY and CDR2 FYNNEI come from the germline V gene. The CDR3 sequence is 15 residues long. Here the CDR3 reads CASTPTVVSYYGYTF. The DNA for the CDR3 is TGTGCCAGCACCCCGACAGTTGTCAGCTACTATGGCTACACCTTC.

A remark on this clone: Mismatch with germline at one junction end may stem from a read error. The V call is TRBV7-2, the J call TRBJ1-4; D ambiguous. CDR1 SGHTA and CDR2 FQGNSA come from the germline V gene. The CDR3 covers 10 residues. CDR3 in amino acids: CASTLTLHAF. Written as DNA, the CDR3 is TGTGCCAGCACCCTGACCCTACACGCCTTT.

CDR3 nucleotides: TGCGCCAGCAGTCCCGAAAGGTTAGGGGGCATGGCGGGGAGCTTAGGATCCTACAATGAGCAGTTCTTC. It translates to CASSPERLGGMAGSLGSYNEQFF. J is TRBJ2-1 and V is TRBV10-1; D perhaps matches TRBD1 (7 bases). With 5 bases removed from V and 1 base from J, the gap between germline ends came to 36 bases. The CDR3 has 23 amino acids. Germline lookup yields CDR1 WNHNN and CDR2 SYGVQD (reference sequence).

The chain couples TRBV30 to TRBJ2-3; 10 nucleotides match TRBD2. Unmatched junction bases numbered 4, after V lost 5 bases and J lost 2 bases. The germline V gene encodes CDR1 GTSNPN and CDR2 SVGIG (reference sequence). The CDR3 is made up of 14 amino acids. The CDR3 DNA is TGTGCCTGGCTACTAGCGGGACCCACAGATACGCAGTATTTT. It specifies CAWLLAGPTDTQYF. Based on the CDR3 plus reference TRBV30 and TRBJ2-3, the full variable domain is SQTIHQWPATLVQPVGSPLSLECTVEGTSNPNLYWYRQAAGRGLQLLFYSVGIGQISSEVPQNLSASRPQDRQFILSSKKLLLSDSGFYLCAWLLAGPTDTQYFGPGTRLTVL.

The chain employs TRBV11-2 and TRBJ2-1, with 10 bases that match TRBD1. V shed 4 bases, J shed 13 bases, and the junction held 4 bases outside the gene matches. There are 12 residues in the CDR3. Per germline, CDR1 SGHAT and CDR2 FQNNGV. CDR3 coding DNA: TGTGCCAGCAGCTCCAGACAGGGGGCCCAGTTCTTC. It is translated as CASSSRQGAQFF.

This chain connects TRBV9 to TRBJ2-1; D not certain. Germline values: CDR1 SGDLS, CDR2 YYNGEE. The V and J ends lost 0 bases and 0 bases respectively, with 7 bases between them. This CDR3 contains 15 residues. The CDR3 coding sequence is TGTGCCAGCAGCGTAGGGCAGCTCTCCTACAATGAGCAGTTCTTC. Translating it yields CASSVGQLSYNEQFF.

In DNA, the CDR3 is TGTGCCAGCAGCTCGGGCAGGGGGCGAACTGAAGCTTTCTTT. Translated, it gives CASSSGRGRTEAFF. The chain links TRBV5-4 to TRBJ1-1; 8 nucleotides match TRBD1. The CDR3 has 14 amino acids. J was trimmed by 5 bases and V by 3 bases; bases with no gene match: 6. CDR1 is SGHNT, CDR2 YYREEE, per germline (reference sequence).

This sequence joins TRBV18 and TRBJ2-1; 11 bases are shared with TRBD2. CDR1 is KGHSH, CDR2 LQKENI, per germline. The CDR3 spans 15 residues. The V segment lost 3 bases and the J segment 9 bases; nucleotides outside the gene matches: 7. DNA for the CDR3: TGTGCCAGCTCACCCACTAGCGGGAGAGGGAGTGAGCAGTTCTTC. Residues: CASSPTSGRGSEQFF.

V is TRBV11-3 and J is TRBJ1-1; no clear D. Looked up from germline, CDR1 is SGHNT and CDR2 is YENEEA. The V and J ends lost 1 base and 5 bases respectively, with 8 bases between them. The CDR3 is 13 residues long. The CDR3 coding sequence is TGTGCCAGCAGCTTAGCTCCGTCAACTGAAGCTTTCTTT. It codes for CASSLAPSTEAFF.

The CDR3 loop reads CASSVVRGGEQFF. The CDR3 bases are TGTGCCAGCAGCGTAGTAAGGGGAGGCGAGCAGTTCTTC. This sequence joins TRBV9 and TRBJ2-1; D is possibly TRBD2 (6 bases). The ends were cut back, 0 bases at V and 10 bases at J, with 11 bases in the middle. CDR3 length: 13 residues. From germline, CDR1 is SGDLS and CDR2 YYNGEE.

The chain is built from TRBV6-1 and TRBJ2-5; possible D gene TRBD1, 6 bases. Germline assignment: CDR1 MNHNS and CDR2 SASEGT. The CDR3 totals 15 residues. Trimming left V 3 bases short and J 2 bases short, with 13 bases between. The DNA for the CDR3 is TGTGCCAGCAGTGATTGGGGGCACTTTCAAGAGACCCAGTACTTC. It is translated as CASSDWGHFQETQYF.